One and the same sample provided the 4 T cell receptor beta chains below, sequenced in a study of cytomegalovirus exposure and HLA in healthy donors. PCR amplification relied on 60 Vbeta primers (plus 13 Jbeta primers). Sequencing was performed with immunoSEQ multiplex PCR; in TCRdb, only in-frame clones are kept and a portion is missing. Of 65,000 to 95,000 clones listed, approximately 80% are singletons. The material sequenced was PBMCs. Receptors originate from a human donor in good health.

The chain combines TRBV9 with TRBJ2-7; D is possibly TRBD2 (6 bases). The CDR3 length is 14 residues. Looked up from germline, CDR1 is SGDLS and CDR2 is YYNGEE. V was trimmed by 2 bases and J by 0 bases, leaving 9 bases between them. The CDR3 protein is CASSVGDSSYEQYF. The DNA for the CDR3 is TGTGCCAGCAGCGTGGGGGACTCCTCCTACGAGCAGTACTTC. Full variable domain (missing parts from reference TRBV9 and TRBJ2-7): DSGVTQTPKHLITATGQRVTLRCSPRSGDLSVYWYQQSLDQGLQFLIQYYNGEERAKGNILERFSAQQFPDLHSELNLSSLELGDSALYFCASSVGDSSYEQYFGPGTRLTVT.

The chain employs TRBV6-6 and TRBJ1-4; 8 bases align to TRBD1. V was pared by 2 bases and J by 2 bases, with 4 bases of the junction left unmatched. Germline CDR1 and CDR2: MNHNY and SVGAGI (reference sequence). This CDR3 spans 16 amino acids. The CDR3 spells CASSYPTGGTNEKLFF. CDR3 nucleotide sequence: TGTGCCAGCAGTTACCCTACAGGGGGGACTAATGAAAAACTGTTTTTT.

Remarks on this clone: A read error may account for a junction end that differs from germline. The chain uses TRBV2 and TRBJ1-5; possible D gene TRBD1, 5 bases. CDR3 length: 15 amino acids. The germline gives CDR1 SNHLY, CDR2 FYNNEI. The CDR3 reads CASSLLGRVGQPQNF. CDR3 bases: TGTGCCAGCAGCCTCCTCGGCAGGGTCGGTCAGCCCCAGAATTTT. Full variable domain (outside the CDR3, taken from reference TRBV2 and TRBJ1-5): EPEVTQTPSHQVTQMGQEVILRCVPISNHLYFYWYRQILGQKVEFLVSFYNNEISEKSEIFDDQFSVERPDGSNFTLKIRSTKLEDSAMYFCASSLLGRVGQPQNFGDGTRLSIL.

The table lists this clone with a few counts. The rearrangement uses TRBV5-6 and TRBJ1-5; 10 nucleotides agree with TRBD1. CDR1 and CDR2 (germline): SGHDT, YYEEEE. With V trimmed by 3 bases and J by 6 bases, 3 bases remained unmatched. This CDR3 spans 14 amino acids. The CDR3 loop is CASSYGTGAQPQHF. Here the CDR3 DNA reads TGTGCCAGCAGCTATGGGACAGGGGCTCAGCCCCAGCATTTT.